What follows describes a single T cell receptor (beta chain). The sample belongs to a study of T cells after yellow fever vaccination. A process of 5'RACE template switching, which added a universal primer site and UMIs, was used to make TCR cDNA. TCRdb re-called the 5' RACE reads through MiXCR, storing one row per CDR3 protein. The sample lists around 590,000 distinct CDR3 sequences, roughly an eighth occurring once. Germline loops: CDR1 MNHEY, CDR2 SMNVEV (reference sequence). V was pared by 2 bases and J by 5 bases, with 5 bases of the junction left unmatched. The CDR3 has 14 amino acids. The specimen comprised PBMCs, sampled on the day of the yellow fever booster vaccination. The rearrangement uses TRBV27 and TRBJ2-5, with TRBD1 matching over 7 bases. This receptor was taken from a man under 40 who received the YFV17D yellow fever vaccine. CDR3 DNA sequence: TGTGCCAGCAGTTTAATGTTCAGGGGGGAGACCCAGTACTTC. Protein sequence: CASSLMFRGETQYF.